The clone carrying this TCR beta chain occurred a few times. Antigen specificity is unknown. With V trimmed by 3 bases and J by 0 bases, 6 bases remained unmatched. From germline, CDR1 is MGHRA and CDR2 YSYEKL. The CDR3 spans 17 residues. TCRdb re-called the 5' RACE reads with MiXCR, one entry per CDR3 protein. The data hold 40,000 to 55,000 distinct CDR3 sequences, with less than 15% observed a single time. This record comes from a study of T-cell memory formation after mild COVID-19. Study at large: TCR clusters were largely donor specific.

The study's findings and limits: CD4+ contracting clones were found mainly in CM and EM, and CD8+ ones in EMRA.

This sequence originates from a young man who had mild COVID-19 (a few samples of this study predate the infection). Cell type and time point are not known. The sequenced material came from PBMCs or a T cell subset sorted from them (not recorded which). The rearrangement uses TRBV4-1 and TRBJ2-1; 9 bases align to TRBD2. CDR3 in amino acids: CASSHKIAGDSYNEQFF. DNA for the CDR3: TGCGCCAGCAGCCACAAGATAGCGGGGGACTCCTACAATGAGCAGTTCTTC.